One sample yielded the 20 T cell receptor beta chains listed below, sequenced in a study of monozygotic twins with inflammatory bowel disease. For each CDR3 protein, TCRdb gives one entry from its re-call of the 5' RACE reads, without DNA. The repertoire table contains approximately 400,000 distinct CDR3 sequences. Specimen: blood. All receptors derive from a human donor with ulcerative colitis or Crohn's disease, or a healthy co-twin of an affected twin (not recorded which).

The CDR3 is CASSLRPTTDTEAFF. The chain has TRBV7-2 and TRBJ1-1. CDR1 is SGHTA and CDR2 is FQGNSA in the germline V gene. The CDR3 covers 15 residues.

The gene calls are TRBV20-1 and TRBJ2-2; TCRdb names TRBD1, which stays unverified in the absence of DNA. Germline V gene sequence: CDR1 DFQATT, CDR2 SNEGSKA (reference sequence). The CDR3 spans 14 residues. CDR3: CSARHRGSTGELFF.

The rearrangement joins TRBV25-1 to TRBJ2-3. The germline V gene has CDR1 MGHDK and CDR2 SYGVNS. This CDR3 region has 13 residues. This CDR3 reads CASSESGVDTQYF. The full variable domain, in which reference TRBV25-1 and TRBJ2-3 provide the parts outside the CDR3, is EADIYQTPRYLVIGTGKKITLECSQTMGHDKMYWYQQDPGMELHLIHYSYGVNSTEKGDLSSESTVSRIRTEHFPLTLESARPSHTSQYLCASSESGVDTQYFGPGTRLTVL.

The chain couples TRBV7-2 to TRBJ2-5; with no DNA, the TCRdb D assignment of TRBD1 cannot be verified. CDR1 is SGHTA and CDR2 is FQGNSA in the germline V gene. The CDR3 contains 13 residues. CDR3 protein: CASSQGTGKTQYF.

The CDR3 sequence: CASERDRDLEETQYF. The gene calls are TRBV28 and TRBJ2-5; TCRdb's D gene call, TRBD2, goes unchecked for lack of DNA. The CDR3 runs to 15 residues. Per germline, CDR1 MDHEN and CDR2 SYDVKM.

This sequence joins TRBV7-2 and TRBJ1-5; TCRdb outputs TRBD1, but without DNA this stays unchecked. In germline, CDR1 is SGHTA, CDR2 FQGNSA. The CDR3 spans 14 residues. The CDR3 is CASSSGQGTQPQHF.

CDR3 amino acids: CASIRLGSSGANVLTF. This chain connects TRBV13 to TRBJ2-6. This CDR3 has 16 amino acids. Germline assignment: CDR1 PRHDT and CDR2 FYEKMQ (reference sequence).

The chain employs TRBV7-2 and TRBJ2-2; TCRdb reports TRBD2, a call that lacks DNA to check it against. Germline V gene data show CDR1 as SGHTA and CDR2 as FQGNSA. The CDR3 is made up of 16 amino acids. CDR3 residues: CASSLARHGGTGELFF.

The gene calls are TRBV29-1 and TRBJ1-2; the D gene TCRdb calls, TRBD1, cannot be checked with no DNA. In germline, CDR1 is SQVTM, CDR2 ANQGSEA. CDR3 length: 13 amino acids. The CDR3 protein is CSVGNKGGSGYTF.

This chain connects TRBV30 to TRBJ1-5. There are 13 residues in the CDR3. Germline CDR1 reads GTSNPN; CDR2 reads SVGIG (reference sequence). CDR3 in amino acids: CAWSGQGIEPQHF.

The chain has TRBV5-1 and TRBJ2-3; TCRdb reports TRBD1, a call that lacks DNA to check it against. This CDR3 spans 21 amino acids. Germline assignment: CDR1 SGHRS and CDR2 YFSETQ. The CDR3 protein is CASSFSPPGAGGPSTGDTQYF.

The chain links TRBV5-1 to TRBJ2-3; TCRdb outputs TRBD2, but without DNA this stays unchecked. There are 14 residues in the CDR3. Germline V gene sequence: CDR1 SGHRS, CDR2 YFSETQ. The CDR3 sequence is CASKEGQGTDTQYF.

The gene calls are TRBV25-1 and TRBJ1-1. Germline V CDR1 and CDR2: MGHDK, SYGVNS. The CDR3 spans 13 residues. The chain's CDR3 is CASSDRGSGEAFF. The full variable domain, with the rest looked up from reference TRBV25-1 and TRBJ1-1, is EADIYQTPRYLVIGTGKKITLECSQTMGHDKMYWYQQDPGMELHLIHYSYGVNSTEKGDLSSESTVSRIRTEHFPLTLESARPSHTSQYLCASSDRGSGEAFFGQGTRLTVV.

V usage is TRBV7-9 and J usage is TRBJ2-3; TCRdb's assignment of TRBD1 cannot be checked, as there is no DNA. CDR1 and CDR2 (germline): SEHNR, FQNEAQ (reference sequence). CDR3 length equals 14 residues. CDR3 residues: CASSRTATTDTQYF.

The chain couples TRBV28 to TRBJ2-1; TCRdb's D call, TRBD2, is unchecked because there is no DNA. This CDR3 has 16 amino acids. The germline V gene has CDR1 MDHEN and CDR2 SYDVKM. The CDR3 here is CASSLEVLASHNEQFF.

The chain carries TRBV29-1 and TRBJ2-2; the D gene TCRdb calls, TRBD1, cannot be checked with no DNA. The CDR3 sequence is 13 residues long. The V gene's germline CDR1 is SQVTM and CDR2 ANQGSEA. The CDR3 loop is CSAQGGYGGELFF.

The chain links TRBV4-3 to TRBJ2-7; TCRdb outputs TRBD1, but without DNA this stays unchecked. CDR1 is LGHNA, CDR2 YSLEER, per germline. This CDR3 spans 15 amino acids. CDR3 region: CASSQEGQGTYEQYF.

The rearrangement joins TRBV15 to TRBJ1-1; TCRdb indicates TRBD1, and absent DNA this call remains unverified. Looked up from germline, CDR1 is LNHNV and CDR2 is YYDKDF (reference sequence). The CDR3 is 15 residues long. CDR3 sequence reads: CATSRDFVEGTEAFF. Supplemented by reference TRBV15 and TRBJ1-1, the full variable domain reads DAMVIQNPRYQVTQFGKPVTLSCSQTLNHNVMYWYQQKSSQAPKLLFHYYDKDFNNEADTPDNFQSRRPNTSFCFLDIRSPGLGDTAMYLCATSRDFVEGTEAFFGQGTRLTVV.

The chain has TRBV6-4 and TRBJ2-3; there is no DNA to check the TCRdb D call of TRBD2. CDR1 MRHNA and CDR2 SNTAGT come from the germline V gene. The CDR3 runs to 14 residues. The CDR3 is CASSEAAATDTQYF.

V and J are TRBV29-1 and TRBJ2-3. The CDR3 consists of 14 residues. Per germline, CDR1 SQVTM and CDR2 ANQGSEA. The CDR3 reads CSVGRVTSTDTQYF.